The entry below describes one TCR beta chain. This clonotype was counted only a few times. The antigen this receptor binds is unknown. No base quality information exists; no much larger clone differs at one position. The run used an Illumina NovaSeq 6000. TCR cDNA was made using 5'RACE template switching, a step that added a universal primer site and unique molecular identifiers. Priming of cDNA synthesis was performed from both the TCR alpha and TCR beta constant segments. Libraries were amplified in two PCR steps, with sample barcodes and sequencing adapters added in the second step. Sequencing of libraries was performed on Illumina HiSeq 2500 (2x100 bp) or NovaSeq (2x150 bp). On the authors' methods: MIGEC was used to demultiplex reads and collapse the reads into UMI consensus sequences, and MiXCR was used for V(D)J alignment. Vaccine-responding clonotypes were defined with edgeR using replicate PBMC samples, requiring FDR below 0.01 and a log2 fold change above 5 up to day 15. Bulk clonotypes were assigned CD4 or CD8 identity according to which sequenced CD4 or CD8 repertoire held them at higher abundance. The public reads were reprocessed in TCRdb via fastp at Q25 and MiXCR, keeping in-frame beta chains. Entries are consolidated by CDR3 protein sequence, retaining the most common genes and DNA. These V and J calls derive from TCRdb rather than the authors' analysis. The sample has fewer than 350,000 distinct CDR3 sequences on record, around 4.4% of them singletons. Together, the top ten hold roughly a fifth of the sample.

This sample was included in a study of T cells after yellow fever vaccination (dated by TCRdb to between 2017 and 2020). The study in broad terms: The SMART-Seq v4 Ultra Low Input RNA kit was used to prepare libraries from fractions with low cell numbers. Two healthy male donors, one aged 18 to 29 and one aged 30 to 39 years, were included in the cohort. Bulk PBMC replicates and cell subsets were isolated from blood drawn at multiple timepoints before and after both primary and secondary immunization. To track T-cell clones before and after primary and booster YFV17D yellow fever vaccination, bulk TCR alpha and beta repertoires were sequenced longitudinally.

The label giving this sample's treatment or condition can be read as: live attenuated yellow fever vaccine strain. Two biological replicates of bulk PBMCs were collected at each blood-draw timepoint. PBMCs were isolated from peripheral blood using a standard Ficoll-Paque protocol. TriZol was used to extract RNA from bulk PBMCs, CD4 and CD8 fractions, and dextramer-positive and dextramer-negative fractions. The research as a whole found: The study included only a couple of donors, which limits how far the findings can be generalized. Computational filtering was required because FACS-sorted repertoires could contain abundant contaminating clonotypes from the bulk population. A small share of clonotypes occurred in both CD4 and CD8 compartments, likely arising from convergent recombination. After the booster, most clones that had expanded after primary vaccination were detected again (almost 97% of CD4 and roughly 86% of CD8), suggesting broad maintenance of memory. The secondary T-cell response was found to be weaker but faster than the primary response, with a peak reached on day 5 rather than on day 15.

Measured from the cysteine to the phenylalanine, the CDR3 is 13 residues long. The entry retains the CDR3 DNA only, 39 bases that are in frame from base 1. The CDR1 and CDR2 encoded by the germline V gene are SGDLS and YYNGEE. At the junction V is shortened by 4 bases and J by 6 bases, with 10 bases in between. This receptor was identified in a man younger than 35 who received the YFV17D yellow fever vaccine. Recombination linked TRBV9 to TRBJ2-2, with a weak D call of TRBD1 (6 bases match). The source material was PBMCs, sampled 15 days after the yellow fever booster vaccination. The CDR3 here reads CASSSGDPGELFF. The sequenced DNA is TGTGCCAGCAGCTCAGGGGACCCCGGGGAGCTGTTTTTT.